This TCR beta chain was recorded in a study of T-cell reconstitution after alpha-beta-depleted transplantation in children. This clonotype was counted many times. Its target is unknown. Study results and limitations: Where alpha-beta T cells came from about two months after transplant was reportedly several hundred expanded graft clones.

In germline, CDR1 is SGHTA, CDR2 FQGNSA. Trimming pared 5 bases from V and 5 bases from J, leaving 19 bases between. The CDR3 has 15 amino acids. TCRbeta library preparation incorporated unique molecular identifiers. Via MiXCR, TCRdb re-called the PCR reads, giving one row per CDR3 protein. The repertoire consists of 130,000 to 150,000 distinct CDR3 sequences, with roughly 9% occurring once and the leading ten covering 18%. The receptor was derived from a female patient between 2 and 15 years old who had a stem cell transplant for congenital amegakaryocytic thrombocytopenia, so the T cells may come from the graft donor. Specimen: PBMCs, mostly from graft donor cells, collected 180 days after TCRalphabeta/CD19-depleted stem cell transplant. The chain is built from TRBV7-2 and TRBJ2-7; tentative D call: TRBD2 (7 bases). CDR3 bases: TGTGCCAGCAGCCCCAGGGGTAGCGGGTTGGACGAGCAGTACTTC. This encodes CASSPRGSGLDEQYF.